This T cell receptor (beta chain) is drawn from a study of blood T cell repertoires in COVID-19. About the research overall: Sample material is recorded as cDNA or gDNA derived from T cells, B-cell-depleted T cells, or PBMCs.

TCRdb's table, derived via immunoSEQ multiplex PCR, lists solely in-frame clones and lacks some. The sample includes approximately 350,000 clones, 83% of them seen just once. CDR1 KGHSH and CDR2 LQKENI come from the germline V gene. The CDR3 has 13 amino acids. V was shortened by 6 bases and J by 5 bases, with 13 bases between the two germline ends. Individuals drawn from around 24 US areas were roughly 18 to 100 years old. Two negative PCRs, clearance, or symptom resolution had been documented for recovered Cohort 3 donors. The sample consisted of PBMCs or T cells enriched from blood (not recorded which). The TCR comes from a woman in her forties or fifties who had recovered from COVID-19. The chain carries TRBV18 and TRBJ2-5; possibly TRBD1 for D (5 bases). The CDR3 reads CASSTRAQETQYF. The CDR3 coding sequence is TGTGCCAGCTCTACCAGGGCGCAGGAGACCCAGTACTTC.